This record concerns one T cell receptor (beta chain) sequence. Germline V gene sequence: CDR1 SGDLS, CDR2 YYNGEE. V was shortened by 3 bases and J by 6 bases, with 6 bases between the two germline ends. The CDR3 is 12 amino acids. The source of the sample is a study of blood T cell repertoires in COVID-19. Study-wide context: Acute and convalescent COVID-19 specimens originated in the United States, Italy and Spain.

Clones were sequenced by immunoSEQ multiplex PCR, and TCRdb holds only the in-frame ones, with some missing. The sample lists some 130,000 clones; about 88% were seen once. This receptor was identified in a man aged 45-65 years with active COVID-19. Source material: peripheral blood. This rearrangement joins TRBV9 to TRBJ2-2, with D unclear. The CDR3 region has the DNA TGTGCCAGCAGCGGGGCACCCGGGGAGCTGTTTTTT. Amino acid sequence: CASSGAPGELFF.